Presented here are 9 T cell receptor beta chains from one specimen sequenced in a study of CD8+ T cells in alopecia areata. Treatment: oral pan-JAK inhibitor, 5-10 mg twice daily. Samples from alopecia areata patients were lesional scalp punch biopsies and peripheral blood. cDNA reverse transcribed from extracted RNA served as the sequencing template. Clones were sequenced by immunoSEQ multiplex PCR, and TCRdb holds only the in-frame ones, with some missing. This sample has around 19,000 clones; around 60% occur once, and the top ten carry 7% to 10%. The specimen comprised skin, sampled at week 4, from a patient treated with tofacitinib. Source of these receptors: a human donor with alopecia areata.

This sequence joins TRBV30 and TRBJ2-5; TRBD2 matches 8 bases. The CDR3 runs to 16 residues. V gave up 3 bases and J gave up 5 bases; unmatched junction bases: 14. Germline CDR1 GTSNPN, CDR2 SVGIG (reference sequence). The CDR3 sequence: CAWSLGTRGGVETQYF. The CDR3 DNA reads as TGTGCCTGGAGCCTTGGGACTAGGGGGGGCGTGGAGACCCAGTACTTC.

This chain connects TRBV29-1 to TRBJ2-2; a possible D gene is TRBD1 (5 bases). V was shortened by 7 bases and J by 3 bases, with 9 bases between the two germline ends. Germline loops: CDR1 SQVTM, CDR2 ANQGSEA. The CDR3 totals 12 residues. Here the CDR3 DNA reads TGCAGCGCTGGACATCACACCGGGGAGCTGTTTTTT. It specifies CSAGHHTGELFF.

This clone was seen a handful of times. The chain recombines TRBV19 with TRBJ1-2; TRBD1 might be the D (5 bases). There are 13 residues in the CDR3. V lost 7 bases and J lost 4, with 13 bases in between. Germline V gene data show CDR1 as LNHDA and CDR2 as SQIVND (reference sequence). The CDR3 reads CASISQGVYGYTF. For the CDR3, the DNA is TGTGCCAGTATCTCGCAGGGAGTCTATGGCTACACCTTC. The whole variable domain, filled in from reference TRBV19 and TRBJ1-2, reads DGGITQSPKYLFRKEGQNVTLSCEQNLNHDAMYWYRQDPGQGLRLIYYSQIVNDFQKGDIAEGYSVSREKKESFPLTVTSAQKNPTAFYLCASISQGVYGYTFGSGTRLTVV.

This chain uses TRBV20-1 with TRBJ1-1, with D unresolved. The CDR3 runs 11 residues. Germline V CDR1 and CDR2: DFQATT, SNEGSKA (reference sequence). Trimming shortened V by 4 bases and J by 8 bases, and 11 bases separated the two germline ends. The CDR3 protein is CSAIETREAFF. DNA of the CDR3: TGCAGTGCTATTGAGACACGGGAAGCTTTCTTT.

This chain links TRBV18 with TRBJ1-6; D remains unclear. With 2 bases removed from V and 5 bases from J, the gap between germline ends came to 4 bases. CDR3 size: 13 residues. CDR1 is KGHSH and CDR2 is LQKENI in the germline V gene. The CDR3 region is CASSPGNNSPLHF. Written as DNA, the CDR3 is TGTGCCAGCTCACCAGGGAATAATTCACCCCTCCACTTT.

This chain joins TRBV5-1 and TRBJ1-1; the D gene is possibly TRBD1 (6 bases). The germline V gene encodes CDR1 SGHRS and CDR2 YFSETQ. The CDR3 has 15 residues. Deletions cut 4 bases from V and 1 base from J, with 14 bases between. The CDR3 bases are TGCGCCAGCAGCGAAAACGGGGGCTGGAACACTGAAGCTTTCTTT. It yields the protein CASSENGGWNTEAFF.

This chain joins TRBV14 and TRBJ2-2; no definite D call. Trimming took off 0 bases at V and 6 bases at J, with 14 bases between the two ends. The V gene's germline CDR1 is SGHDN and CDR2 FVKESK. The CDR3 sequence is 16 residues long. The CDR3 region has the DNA TGTGCCAGCAGCCAAGAAGAGATGTGGGGTGCCGGGGAGCTGTTTTTT. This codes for CASSQEEMWGAGELFF. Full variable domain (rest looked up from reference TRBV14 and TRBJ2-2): EAGVTQFPSHSVIEKGQTVTLRCDPISGHDNLYWYRRVMGKEIKFLLHFVKESKQDESGMPNNRFLAERTGGTYSTLKVQPAELEDSGVYFCASSQEEMWGAGELFFGEGSRLTVL.

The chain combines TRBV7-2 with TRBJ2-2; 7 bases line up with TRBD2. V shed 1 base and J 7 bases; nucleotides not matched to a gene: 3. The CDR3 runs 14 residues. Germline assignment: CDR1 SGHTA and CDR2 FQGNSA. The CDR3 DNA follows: TGTGCCAGCAGCTTAGTCCCGGGGGGCGGGGAGCTGTTTTTT. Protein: CASSLVPGGGELFF.

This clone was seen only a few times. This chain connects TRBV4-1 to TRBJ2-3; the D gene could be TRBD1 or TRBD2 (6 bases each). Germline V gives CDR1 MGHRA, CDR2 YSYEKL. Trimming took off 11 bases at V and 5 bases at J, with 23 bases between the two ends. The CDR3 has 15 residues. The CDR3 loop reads CASSSKGGHIDTQYF. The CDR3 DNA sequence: TGCGCCTCCTCCTCAAAGGGGGGCCATATAGATACGCAGTATTTT.